The 9 T cell receptor beta chains reported below all come from one sample, sequenced in a study of blood T cell repertoires in COVID-19. Profiling relied on immunoSEQ multiplex PCR, and the TCRdb table lists in-frame clones only, not all of them. The sample lists 35,000 to 50,000 clones, about nine tenths seen once, with 3% to 4% in the top ten. Sequencing used peripheral blood. The receptor source for this set is a human donor in a cohort sampled during active COVID-19.

The rearrangement joins TRBV12-2 to TRBJ1-5; TRBD1 reflects the table's D call only, with no check against the DNA. TRBV12-2 is given as a pseudogene. The CDR3 runs 18 residues. In DNA, the CDR3 is TGTGCAAGTCGCCCCCGTCTTACAGGGCCGGGAAGCAATCAGCCCCAGCATTTT. This sequence encodes CASRPRLTGPGSNQPQHF.

The chain uses TRBV9 and TRBJ1-2; 9 nucleotides align to TRBD1. The CDR3 consists of 19 residues. V was clipped by 0 bases and J by 3 bases; unmatched bases: 15. The germline V gene has CDR1 SGDLS and CDR2 YYNGEE. In DNA, the CDR3 is TGTGCCAGCAGCGTAGGAAATAATTTGATAGGGACAGGGTACTATGGCTACACCTTC. This gives the protein CASSVGNNLIGTGYYGYTF.

This clone showed up just a few times. The V call is TRBV2, the J call TRBJ1-5, with 7 bases lining up with TRBD1. In germline, CDR1 is SNHLY, CDR2 FYNNEI. This CDR3 comprises 15 residues. Trimming removed 4 bases from V and 6 bases from J; junction bases left unmatched: 9. This CDR3 reads CASSGGTGALQPQHF. CDR3 in DNA: TGTGCCAGCAGTGGAGGAACAGGGGCCCTTCAGCCCCAGCATTTT.

This clone was counted once. The chain couples TRBV5-3 to TRBJ2-2; D remains ambiguous. TRBV5-3 is flagged as an ORF with uncertain function. This CDR3 contains 16 residues. Trimming removed 0 bases at V and 7 bases at J, with 16 bases between. CDR3 in DNA: TGTGCCAGAAGCTTGGTACTACCCCACTTCAGCGGGGAGCTGTTTTTT. Protein product: CARSLVLPHFSGELFF.

The chain combines TRBV6-5 with TRBJ1-5, with unresolved D. Trimming took 4 bases from V and 6 from J, leaving 10 bases between them. The CDR3 covers 13 residues. In germline, CDR1 is MNHEY, CDR2 SVGAGI. The CDR3 DNA sequence: TGTGCCAGCAGTTTAAAGCACTCTCAGCCCCAGCATTTT. Its protein is CASSLKHSQPQHF.

V is TRBV11-1 and J is TRBJ2-7; D remains unclear. From germline, CDR1 is SGHAT and CDR2 FQDESV (reference sequence). The CDR3 extends over 14 amino acids. V was clipped by 2 bases and J by 2 bases, with 10 bases between them. In DNA form, the CDR3 reads TGTGCCAGCAGCTTAATTGCAGTAACCTACGAGCAGTACTTC. As protein: CASSLIAVTYEQYF.

The chain uses TRBV28 and TRBJ1-2; TRBD1 is a possible D gene (6 bases). This CDR3 is 13 amino acids long. Trimming left V 6 bases short and J 3 bases short, with 11 bases between. From germline, CDR1 is MDHEN and CDR2 SYDVKM. In nucleotides, the CDR3 is TGTGCCAGCAGCACCCAGGGGCACTATGGCTACACCTTC. This encodes CASSTQGHYGYTF.

The CDR3 DNA is TGTGCCAGCAGTTTTCTTGGGGCCAACGTCCTGACTTTC. It specifies CASSFLGANVLTF. V usage is TRBV12-3 or TRBV12-4 and J usage is TRBJ2-6; D is uncertain. Between the trimmed V and J ends, which lost 3 bases and 3 bases, there was a span of 3 bases. There are 13 residues in the CDR3.

The genes are TRBV2 and TRBJ2-3, with 12 nucleotides matching TRBD2. This CDR3 has 16 amino acids. V lost 6 bases to trimming and J lost 6 bases; unmatched junction nucleotides: 10. Germline values: CDR1 SNHLY, CDR2 FYNNEI. CDR3 sequence reads: CASRLFLAGGQDTQYF. The CDR3 DNA reads TGTGCCAGCAGACTTTTTCTAGCGGGGGGGCAGGATACGCAGTATTTT.